This T cell receptor beta chain was sequenced in a study of a mutant IDH1 vaccine in newly diagnosed glioma. Study at large: Vaccines began 4-6 weeks after radiotherapy alone, or with temozolomide cycles. Patients were pretreated with radiotherapy, temozolomide, or both, mostly both.

Assay used: immunoSEQ multiplex PCR; TCRdb lists only in-frame clones, some missing. Here the sample spans approximately 38,000 clones, 80% to 90% being singletons. CDR1 and CDR2 from the germline V gene are MNHNS and SASEGT. The CDR3 runs to 11 residues. V was pared by 2 bases and J by 8 bases, with 6 bases between. In the case of this clone: Its specificity is unknown.

Time point described: week 5, during vaccination. One vaccine dose held 300 ug of mutant IDH1 20-mer peptide and came with topical imiquimod. This chain uses TRBV6-1 with TRBJ1-1, with D unresolved. The receptor was derived from a man in his forties with glioma. The sample in question was PBMCs, obtained from a glioma patient whose treatment included an IDH1 peptide vaccine. In nucleotides, the CDR3 is TGTGCCAGCAGTGAATATAGGGAAGCTTTCTTT. Its translation: CASSEYREAFF.